These T cell receptor beta chains were read from a single sample in a study of cytomegalovirus exposure and HLA in healthy donors. Profiled with immunoSEQ multiplex PCR; TCRdb holds only in-frame clones, not every one. There are about 170,000 clones in the sample; 55% to 65% occur only once, and 2.5% to 3% lies in the top ten. The sample taken for sequencing was PBMCs. The origin of the receptors is a man aged 40-49 years in good health and CMV-seronegative. Both conserved end residues are part of each CDR3. The D gene is left open where the match is weak. Size is omitted from some rows. Given values are once, few, many or a class for expanded clones.

J: TRBJ2-3; V: TRBV5-1; size: NA; D: TRBD1; length: 21; DNA: TGCGCCAGCAGCTCGGGACAGGGGCCTTTACTGGTCGACTTAATCACAGATACGCAGTATTTT; CDR3: CASSSGQGPLLVDLITDTQYF
J: TRBJ2-7; V: TRBV6-5; size: few; D: NA; length: 13; DNA: TGTGCCAGCAGGCTCGGACAGAACTACGAGCAGTACTTC; CDR3: CASRLGQNYEQYF
J: TRBJ1-4; V: TRBV30; size: NA; D: NA; length: 14; DNA: TGTGCCTGGAGTACACAGGGTGGCGGTGAAAAACTGTTTTTT; CDR3: CAWSTQGGGEKLFF
J: TRBJ1-2; V: TRBV15; size: NA; D: TRBD1; length: 15; DNA: TGTGCCACCAGCAGTAGGCGACAGGGGGCAGGTGGCTACACCTTC; CDR3: CATSSRRQGAGGYTF
J: TRBJ2-7; V: TRBV10-3; size: NA; D: TRBD2; length: 17; DNA: TGTGCCATCAGTTCGGGACTAGCGGGGGGTCCCTCCTACGAGCAGTACTTC; CDR3: CAISSGLAGGPSYEQYF
J: TRBJ2-3; V: TRBV11-3; size: few; D: NA; length: 13; DNA: TGTGCCAGCAGCTTAGAGTGGCCAGATACGCAGTATTTT; CDR3: CASSLEWPDTQYF
J: TRBJ2-7; V: TRBV6-6; size: NA; D: TRBD2; length: 15; DNA: TGTGCCAGCAGTTACGGAGGCGGGAGGAGAGACGAGCAGTACTTC; CDR3: CASSYGGGRRDEQYF
J: TRBJ2-1; V: TRBV28; size: NA; D: NA; length: 16; DNA: TGTGCCAGCAGTTTATTACGTCCGAGCTCCTACAATGAGCAGTTCTTC; CDR3: CASSLLRPSSYNEQFF
J: TRBJ2-7; V: TRBV2; size: NA; D: TRBD2; length: 18; DNA: TGTGCCAGCAGTGAAGCACTCAATAGACTAGCGGGAGGGCTCGAGCAGTACTTC; CDR3: CASSEALNRLAGGLEQYF
J: TRBJ1-5; V: TRBV5-8; size: NA; D: TRBD1; length: 16; DNA: TGTGCCAGCAGCAACCAGGGGGCTCGGGACAATCAGCCCCAGCATTTT; CDR3: CASSNQGARDNQPQHF
J: TRBJ1-4; V: TRBV7-9; size: NA; D: TRBD1; length: 14; DNA: TGTGCCAGCAGCCCGGGACAGGATAATGAAAAACTGTTTTTT; CDR3: CASSPGQDNEKLFF
J: TRBJ2-4; V: TRBV28; size: NA; D: TRBD1; length: 15; DNA: TGTGCCAGCAGTTTACAGGGGGCTGCCAAAAACATTCAGTACTTC; CDR3: CASSLQGAAKNIQYF
J: TRBJ2-2; V: TRBV29-1; size: few; D: TRBD2; length: 17; DNA: TGCAGCGTTGAAGAGGGAGAGACTAGCGATAACACCGGGGAGCTGTTTTTT; CDR3: CSVEEGETSDNTGELFF
J: TRBJ2-3; V: TRBV29-1; size: few; D: NA; length: 14; DNA: TGCAGCGTTGAGGCCAGGGTGAGCACAGATACGCAGTATTTT; CDR3: CSVEARVSTDTQYF
J: TRBJ1-5; V: TRBV6-1; size: NA; D: TRBD1; length: 15; DNA: TGTGCCAGCAGTGCCCCGGGACAGCGCAATCAGCCCCAGCATTTT; CDR3: CASSAPGQRNQPQHF
J: TRBJ1-5; V: TRBV4-1; size: NA; D: TRBD1; length: 15; DNA: TGCGCCAGCAGCCAAGATGGAGCAGGGGGACAGCCCCAGCATTTT; CDR3: CASSQDGAGGQPQHF
J: TRBJ1-5; V: TRBV30; size: NA; D: TRBD1; length: 14; DNA: TGTGCCTGGAGTATTTCGACAGGGAATCAGCCCCAGCATTTT; CDR3: CAWSISTGNQPQHF
J: TRBJ2-7; V: TRBV28; size: few; D: TRBD1; length: 17; DNA: TGTGCCAGCAGTTTACCCCTAGGACAGGGGAATCTCTACGAGCAGTACTTC; CDR3: CASSLPLGQGNLYEQYF
J: TRBJ2-3; V: TRBV5-6; size: few; D: TRBD2; length: 18; DNA: TGTGCCAGCAGCTTCCGGGCAACTAGCGGGAGGCGGACAGATACGCAGTATTTT; CDR3: CASSFRATSGRRTDTQYF
J: TRBJ2-3; V: TRBV7-2; size: NA; D: NA; length: 12; DNA: TGTGCCAGCAGCCCCCCGGCGCGGACGCAGTATTTT; CDR3: CASSPPARTQYF
J: TRBJ1-4; V: TRBV29-1; size: NA; D: NA; length: 16; DNA: TGCAGCGTTTCTCCTAGGGACACGGCAACTAATGAAAAACTGTTTTTT; CDR3: CSVSPRDTATNEKLFF
J: TRBJ1-6; V: TRBV30; size: NA; D: TRBD1; length: 14; DNA: TGTGCCTGGAGTGCGGACAGGGGGCGATCACCCCTCCACTTT; CDR3: CAWSADRGRSPLHF
J: TRBJ2-5; V: TRBV25-1; size: once; D: TRBD2; length: 15; DNA: TGTGCCAGCAGTGACCTAGCGGGAGGGCAAGAGACCCAGTACTTC; CDR3: CASSDLAGGQETQYF
J: TRBJ2-3; V: TRBV7-3; size: few; D: TRBD2; length: 15; DNA: TGTGCCAGCAGCTTAGTGGCGGGAGACACAGATACGCAGTATTTT; CDR3: CASSLVAGDTDTQYF
J: TRBJ1-5; V: TRBV6-5; size: NA; D: NA; length: 13; DNA: TGTGCCAGCTCTAGGATCCCAGATCAGCCCCAGCATTTT; CDR3: CASSRIPDQPQHF
J: TRBJ2-7; V: TRBV19; size: few; D: TRBD2; length: 19; DNA: TGTGCCAGTAGTGGTAGCGGGAGGCCCCTCCACACTTACACTTACGAGCAGTACTTC; CDR3: CASSGSGRPLHTYTYEQYF
J: TRBJ2-7; V: TRBV13; size: once; D: TRBD1; length: 15; DNA: TGTGCCAGCAGCTACACAGGGGAAAACTCCTACGAGCAGTACTTC; CDR3: CASSYTGENSYEQYF
J: TRBJ2-7; V: TRBV5-1; size: NA; D: NA; length: 16; DNA: TGCGCCAGCAGTAGACAAAAAGACCCACCCACCTACGAGCAGTACTTC; CDR3: CASSRQKDPPTYEQYF
J: TRBJ2-7; V: TRBV18; size: NA; D: NA; length: 14; DNA: TGTGCCAGCTCGCGGGGAGGACAGGACTACGAGCAGTACTTC; CDR3: CASSRGGQDYEQYF
J: TRBJ1-2; V: TRBV7-8; size: NA; D: TRBD1; length: 14; DNA: TGTGCCAGCAGCTCCCGGGACAGCGTCTATGGCTACACCTTC; CDR3: CASSSRDSVYGYTF
J: TRBJ2-7; V: TRBV6-6; size: NA; D: NA; length: 11; DNA: TGTGCCAGCAGTTACTCGAGGGAGCAGTACTTC; CDR3: CASSYSREQYF
J: TRBJ2-7; V: TRBV5-1; size: NA; D: TRBD1; length: 15; DNA: TGCGCCAGCAGCTTGGAGGGACAGGGCCCCCACGAGCAGTACTTC; CDR3: CASSLEGQGPHEQYF
J: TRBJ2-3; V: TRBV10-3; size: NA; D: NA; length: 14; DNA: TGTGCCATCAGTGTCGGGGTTGCTACAGATACGCAGTATTTT; CDR3: CAISVGVATDTQYF
J: TRBJ1-1; V: TRBV5-1; size: NA; D: TRBD1; length: 14; DNA: TGCGCCAGCAGCCAATGGGACAGGGCCGATGAAGCTTTCTTT; CDR3: CASSQWDRADEAFF
J: TRBJ1-6; V: TRBV5-1; size: NA; D: NA; length: 14; DNA: TGCGCCAGCATCTTGGTGTCCGATAATTCACCCCTCCACTTT; CDR3: CASILVSDNSPLHF
J: TRBJ2-7; V: TRBV29-1; size: NA; D: TRBD2; length: 15; DNA: TGCAGCGCCTACGGGACTAGCGGGAGTTTAGACGAGCAGTACTTC; CDR3: CSAYGTSGSLDEQYF
J: TRBJ2-1; V: TRBV11-2; size: NA; D: TRBD1; length: 15; DNA: TGTGCCAGCAGCCCAGGGGGTTTTGGGTTCAATGAGCAGTTCTTC; CDR3: CASSPGGFGFNEQFF
J: TRBJ2-1; V: TRBV5-1; size: NA; D: NA; length: 15; DNA: TGCGCCAGAACCAGCGGGTGCTCTTCTTTCAATGAGCAGTTCTTC; CDR3: CARTSGCSSFNEQFF
J: TRBJ1-4; V: TRBV9; size: few; D: TRBD1; length: 15; DNA: TGTGCCAGCAGCGCTTGGACAGGCCAGGGGGAAAAACTGTTTTTT; CDR3: CASSAWTGQGEKLFF
J: TRBJ1-4; V: TRBV21-1; size: NA; D: NA; length: 24; DNA: TGTGCCAGCAGCAAAGAAGGGGAGGGCGGGACGGGGTCTTTATTATTTGGGTCTGATGAAAAACTGTTTTTT; CDR3: CASSKEGEGGTGSLLFGSDEKLFF
J: TRBJ2-5; V: TRBV7-9; size: NA; D: TRBD1; length: 13; DNA: TGTGCCAGCAGCACAGGGGGGCCAGAGACCCAGTACTTC; CDR3: CASSTGGPETQYF